This T cell receptor beta chain was found in a study of blood T cells in healthy people across ages. This clonotype came up a few times. The target antigen is unknown. A second PCR of about 7 to 12 cycles used a sample-barcoded 5' primer and a J-beta primer mix. Each cDNA molecule was tagged by a template-switch adaptor that had 12 random nucleotides. TCRdb re-called the 5' RACE reads with MiXCR, one entry per CDR3 protein. The sample consists of about 730,000 distinct CDR3 sequences, about 42% of them appearing once. The sample, approximately 10 milliliters of peripheral blood, was drawn from each donor. Trimming shortened V by 1 base and J by 6 bases, and 8 bases separated the two germline ends. The CDR3 has 13 amino acids. The germline V gene encodes CDR1 KGHDR and CDR2 SFDVKD. The study's findings and limits: The study lacked donor CMV status, which possibly confounded expanded clonotype changes.

This sequence joins TRBV24-1 and TRBJ1-1, with D unresolved. This TCR was recovered from a woman aged 60-75 years in good health. Sequencing was performed on blood. CDR3 DNA sequence: TGTGCCACCAGTGATTTTACCGGGGCTGAAGCTTTCTTT. Translating gives CATSDFTGAEAFF.